This TCR beta chain came from a study of blood T cell repertoires in COVID-19. On the study more broadly: In each case, the material was cDNA or gDNA derived from T cells, B-cell-depleted T cells, or PBMCs.

Germline CDR1 is LGHNA and CDR2 is YNFKEQ. This CDR3 contains 17 residues. The junction had 7 bases not matched to a gene; V was cut back by 0 bases and J by 1 base. TCRdb's copy holds only in-frame clones and misses some; the assay was immunoSEQ multiplex PCR. Here the sample spans tens of thousands of clones, 87% being singletons. The specimen sequenced was peripheral blood. The receptor was isolated from a woman between 50 and 59 years old with active or convalescent COVID-19. The chain couples TRBV4-2 to TRBJ2-3; 7 nucleotides match TRBD2. CDR3 loop: CASSQDHGEGRTDTQYF. The CDR3, as DNA: TGTGCCAGCAGCCAAGACCACGGGGAGGGGCGCACAGATACGCAGTATTTT.